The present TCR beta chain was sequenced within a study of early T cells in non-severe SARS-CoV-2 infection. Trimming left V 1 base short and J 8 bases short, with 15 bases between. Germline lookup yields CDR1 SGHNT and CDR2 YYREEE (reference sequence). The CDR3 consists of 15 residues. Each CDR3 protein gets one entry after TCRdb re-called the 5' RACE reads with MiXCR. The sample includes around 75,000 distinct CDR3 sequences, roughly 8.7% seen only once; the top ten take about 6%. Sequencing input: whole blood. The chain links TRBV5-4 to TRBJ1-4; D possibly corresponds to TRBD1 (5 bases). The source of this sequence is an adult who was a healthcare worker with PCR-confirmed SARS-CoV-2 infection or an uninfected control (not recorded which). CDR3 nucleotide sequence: TGTGCCAGCAGCTTGTCGGGACTCCCGGGGGAAAAACTGTTTTTT. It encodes CASSLSGLPGEKLFF.